This T cell receptor (beta chain) was documented in a study of CD8+ T cells in alopecia areata (dated by TCRdb to 2016 to 2019). Study-level background: Treated patients were enrolled in an open-label pilot trial of oral tofacitinib at 5 to 10 mg twice daily for moderate-to-severe alopecia areata. Tofacitinib-treated patients had biopsies at baseline and at 4 and 24 weeks of treatment, with a later scalp biopsy in several patients. Scalp tissue and sorted CD4+ and CD8+ peripheral blood T cells from patchy and totalis/universalis alopecia areata patients and from healthy controls were covered by human TCRbeta sequencing. RNA came from the PAXgene miRNA kit for fixed scalp, the miRNeasy kit for PBMCs, and the RNeasy kit for mouse skin. The study used high-throughput TCRbeta sequencing to examine T cell clonal expansion in alopecia areata, in both the C3H/HeJ mouse model and human patients. In treated patients, disease severity was measured using the SALT score, which gives the percentage of scalp surface area affected. Clonality in the scalp was compared among normal scalp (n=4), patchy alopecia areata scalp (n=8), and alopecia totalis/universalis scalp (n=8). Patients stayed on tofacitinib for 6 to 18 months and then had 6 months of follow-up off drug so that delayed response and recurrence could be assessed. TCRbeta CDR3 regions were amplified by immunoSEQ multiplex PCR using 35 Vbeta forward and 13 Jbeta reverse primers. Summary of the overall study and its limitations: Compared with mice, TCR sequences shared between patients were less clear, possibly partly because of HLA diversity across the patient population. Tofacitinib significantly decreased scalp clonality and the number of expanded CD8+ clones among the top 100 scalp clones. Many expanded lesional clones were found to persist in scalp and blood during tofacitinib treatment, and relapse after treatment cessation may be partly explained by this persistence. The treated cohort was small, with a single nonresponder, so links between baseline CD8+ expansion and response need larger studies. Resident alphabeta T cells in normal human skin are also sequenced, complicating scalp TCR repertoire analysis, unlike mouse skin dominated by gammadelta T cells. Lesional scalp, especially in alopecia totalis/universalis, showed higher clonality and more expanded CD8+ clones than normal scalp, suggesting antigenic drive.

Library creation used the immunoSEQ multiplex PCR assay. RNA was extracted from all samples and reverse transcribed into cDNA as template for TCR sequencing. SuperScript III was used for first-strand cDNA synthesis, primed with a 2:1 mix of oligo-dT and random hexamers. A synthetic immune receptor repertoire was used to measure amplification bias, and any remaining bias was corrected computationally. Per the authors' processing: After raw reads were preprocessed to remove errors, the CDR3 was defined following IMGT conventions as running from the conserved cysteine to phenylalanine. Clonality was calculated as 1 minus Shannon entropy normalized by log2 of the number of productive unique TCRs. CD4 or CD8 identity of scalp clones was inferred by cross-referencing scalp TCRbeta sequences with sorted blood CD4 and CD8 repertoires. The table comes from immuneACCESS by way of TCRdb, which keeps in-frame sequences with V and J called. Part of the clones is missing from these tables; in studies checked, under half for an unresolved V gene and the rest for unknown reasons. The DNA gave D and trimming, while V, J and clone size come from that table. For this sample there are about 140,000 clones; 75% to 85% appear just once. The ten biggest clones cover 25% of the sample.

As regards this clone: Its antigen remains undetermined. The record has no base qualities; no much larger clone is one base away.

The sample's time point label, in plain terms: 4 weeks on oral tofacitinib. In the paper's terms, the treatment or condition label means: oral pan-JAK inhibitor, 5-10 mg twice daily. Lesional scalp punch biopsies and peripheral blood were collected from alopecia areata patients. PBMCs were separated by density centrifugation and stained for CD3, CD4 and CD8, after which CD4+ and CD8+ T cells were sorted on a FACSAria. The sequencing used CD8+ T cells sorted from blood, collected at week 4, from a patient treated with tofacitinib. This clonotype originated in a human donor with alopecia areata.

The DNA sequence reads TGCAGCGTTGAAGGTCGCCAGGGACCCTACGAGCAGTACTTC. This sequence encodes CSVEGRQGPYEQYF. The chain is assembled from TRBV29-1 and TRBJ2-7, with the D assignment possibly TRBD1 or TRBD2, given 5 matching bases for each. V lost 1 base and J lost 2 bases; the stretch between them is 12 bases long. Counted from cysteine to phenylalanine, this CDR3 has 14 amino acids. Just the 42-base CDR3 DNA is kept, in frame starting at base 1. CDR1 and CDR2 (SQVTM, ANQGSEA) derive from the germline V gene.